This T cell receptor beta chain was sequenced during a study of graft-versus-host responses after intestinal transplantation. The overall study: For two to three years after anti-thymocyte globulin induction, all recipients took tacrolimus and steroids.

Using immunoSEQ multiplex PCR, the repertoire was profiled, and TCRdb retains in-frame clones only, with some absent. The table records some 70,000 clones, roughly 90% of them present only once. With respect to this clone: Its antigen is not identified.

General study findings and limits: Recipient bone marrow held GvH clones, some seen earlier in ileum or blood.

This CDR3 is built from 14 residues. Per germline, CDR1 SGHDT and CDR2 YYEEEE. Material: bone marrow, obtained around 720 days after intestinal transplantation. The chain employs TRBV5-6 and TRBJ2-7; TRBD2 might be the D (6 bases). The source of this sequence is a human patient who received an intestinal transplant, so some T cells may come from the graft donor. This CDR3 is CATQRAHLLYEQYF. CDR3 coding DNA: TGTGCAACTCAGCGGGCTCACCTCTTATACGAGCAGTACTTC.